This T cell receptor (beta chain) is drawn from a study of T cells after yellow fever vaccination. MiXCR, applied by TCRdb to the 5' RACE reads, yields one record per CDR3 protein. This sample has approximately 330,000 distinct CDR3 sequences, with 4.1% found just once. The table lists this clonotype with a few counts. Germline V gives CDR1 SEHNR, CDR2 FQNEAQ (reference sequence). The CDR3 is 15 residues long. V was shortened by 5 bases and J by 8 bases, with 21 bases between the two germline ends. The sequencing used PBMCs, collected 5 days after the yellow fever booster vaccination. This clonotype was sampled from a young man who received the YFV17D yellow fever vaccine. This chain uses TRBV7-9 with TRBJ1-2; D is unclear. The CDR3 DNA sequence: TGTGCCAGCAGCCCCCCGCGGGCCGGATTCTGGGGCTACACCTTC. It translates to CASSPPRAGFWGYTF.